The 7 T cell receptor beta chains below come from one sample, sequenced in a study of blood T cell repertoires in COVID-19. Produced via immunoSEQ multiplex PCR; TCRdb's table is partial and in-frame only. The sample shows over 70,000 clones, about 85% of them seen only once. The sequencing sample was made of peripheral blood. Source of these receptors: a man older than 75 with acute or convalescent COVID-19.

V gene TRBV27 combines with J gene TRBJ2-3, with D tentatively TRBD1 (5 bases). With 5 bases removed from V and 1 base from J, the gap between germline ends came to 16 bases. Germline values: CDR1 MNHEY, CDR2 SMNVEV (reference sequence). The CDR3 is 16 amino acids. CDR3 loop: CASSPTAQTGTDTQYF. The CDR3 bases are TGTGCCAGCAGTCCAACCGCCCAGACAGGCACAGATACGCAGTATTTT.

This clone was seen a few times. The chain has TRBV7-2 and TRBJ2-2; 11 nucleotides align to TRBD2. The CDR3 covers 16 residues. V dropped 3 bases and J dropped 6; count of bases not matched to a gene: 6. Germline V gene lookup returns CDR1 SGHTA and CDR2 FQGNSA. CDR3 protein: CASSFFSSGRSGELFF. The CDR3 coding sequence is TGTGCCAGCAGCTTTTTTTCTAGCGGGAGGTCCGGGGAGCTGTTTTTT.

The chain combines TRBV28 with TRBJ1-5; D is possibly TRBD1 (5 bases). The length of the CDR3 is 13 residues. With 7 bases removed from V and 4 bases from J, the gap between germline ends came to 11 bases. Germline-derived CDR1 and CDR2 are MDHEN and SYDVKM. In DNA, the CDR3 is TGTGCCAGCAAGTCCCGGGGGAATCAGCCCCAGCATTTT. Amino acid sequence: CASKSRGNQPQHF.

The chain carries TRBV2 and TRBJ2-5, with 12 bases fitting TRBD2. V lost 5 bases to trimming and J lost 2 bases; unmatched junction nucleotides: 6. Germline-derived CDR1 and CDR2 are SNHLY and FYNNEI. The CDR3 loop spans 16 amino acids. The CDR3 DNA reads TGTGCCAGCAGTATCGAACTAGCGGGGGGACAAGAGACCCAGTACTTC. Its translation is CASSIELAGGQETQYF.

The chain has TRBV2 and TRBJ1-2, with 7 bases fitting TRBD1. Trimming removed 5 bases from V and 8 bases from J; junction bases left unmatched: 8. The CDR3 has 13 residues. Germline CDR1 SNHLY, CDR2 FYNNEI. CDR3 sequence (DNA): TGTGCCAGCAGTAATGACAGGGTTGGGGGCTACACCTTC. Its translation: CASSNDRVGGYTF.

This chain connects TRBV5-5 to TRBJ1-4, with D possibly matching TRBD1 (6 bases). Germline-derived CDR1 and CDR2 are SGHKS and YYEKEE (reference sequence). The V gene lost 2 bases and the J gene lost 8 bases, with 13 bases spanning the gap. The CDR3 is 14 residues long. DNA of the CDR3: TGTGCCAGCAGCTTTCAGGGGAATGAGGAAAAACTGTTTTTT. It is translated as CASSFQGNEEKLFF.

The chain links TRBV7-2 to TRBJ2-3; 13 bases are a match to TRBD2. The germline CDR1 and CDR2 sequences are SGHTA and FQGNSA. V trimming: 5 bases; J trimming: 2 bases; junction bases outside the gene matches: 7. The CDR3 contains 17 residues. CDR3: CASSLTGLAGATDTQYF. The CDR3 DNA sequence: TGTGCCAGCAGCCTCACCGGACTAGCGGGAGCCACAGATACGCAGTATTTT.